These T cell receptor beta chains were read from a single sample in a study of breast tumors, draining lymph nodes, adjacent tissues. TCRdb reprocessed the multiplex PCR reads via MiXCR and lists one record per CDR3 protein. In the table there are around 150,000 distinct CDR3 sequences, 30% to 35% of which are singletons. The sequencing input was axillary lymph node tissue. The receptors were sampled from a female donor with breast cancer. Some clones in this sample may be carry-over from other donors' samples. CDR3s include the opening cysteine and the closing phenylalanine or tryptophan. Fields, in order: clone size, V gene, J gene, D gene, CDR3 protein, CDR3 DNA. The D gene is left open where the match is weak. Size tells how often a clone was seen (once, few, many) or the class of an expanded clone, and some rows leave it out.

clone size: many; V gene: TRBV3-1; J gene: TRBJ2-3; D gene: TRBD2; CDR3 protein: CASSQGVAGVTDTQYF; CDR3 DNA: TGTGCCAGCAGCCAAGGGGTAGCGGGGGTCACAGATACGCAGTATTTT
clone size: .; V gene: TRBV7-2; J gene: TRBJ2-3; D gene: .; CDR3 protein: CASSLERSPDTQYF; CDR3 DNA: TGTGCCAGCAGCTTAGAACGTTCACCGGATACGCAGTATTTT
clone size: .; V gene: TRBV7-3; J gene: TRBJ1-3; D gene: .; CDR3 protein: CAHRRSSGNTIYF; CDR3 DNA: TGTGCGCATCGACGGAGCTCTGGAAACACCATATATTTT
clone size: .; V gene: TRBV29-1; J gene: TRBJ1-1; D gene: .; CDR3 protein: CSAGRMLAREAFF; CDR3 DNA: TGCAGCGCCGGCCGCATGTTGGCTCGTGAAGCTTTCTTT
clone size: .; V gene: TRBV19; J gene: TRBJ1-1; D gene: .; CDR3 protein: CASSISVNTEAFF; CDR3 DNA: TGTGCCAGTAGTATTTCAGTGAACACTGAAGCTTTCTTT
clone size: once; V gene: TRBV19; J gene: TRBJ2-3; D gene: TRBD2; CDR3 protein: CASTSLAGSTDTQYF; CDR3 DNA: TGTGCCAGTACCTCACTAGCGGGGAGCACAGATACGCAGTATTTT
clone size: .; V gene: TRBV7-6; J gene: TRBJ1-2; D gene: TRBD1; CDR3 protein: CASSSDRGLGYTF; CDR3 DNA: TGTGCCAGCAGCTCGGACAGGGGGCTCGGCTACACCTTC
clone size: many; V gene: TRBV9; J gene: TRBJ2-1; D gene: TRBD2; CDR3 protein: CASSVSSGGPLIEQFF; CDR3 DNA: TGTGCCAGCAGCGTCTCTAGCGGGGGGCCCCTGATTGAGCAGTTCTTC
clone size: many; V gene: TRBV5-5; J gene: TRBJ2-2; D gene: .; CDR3 protein: CASRQTFGVFVSTGELFF; CDR3 DNA: TGTGCCAGCAGACAGACGTTCGGGGTGTTCGTTTCCACCGGGGAGCTGTTTTTT
clone size: many; V gene: TRBV5-1; J gene: TRBJ1-5; D gene: .; CDR3 protein: CASSTEGHINQPQHF; CDR3 DNA: TGCGCCAGCAGTACTGAAGGACACATCAATCAGCCCCAGCATTTT
clone size: many; V gene: TRBV2; J gene: TRBJ2-7; D gene: .; CDR3 protein: CASRVTYEQYF; CDR3 DNA: TGTGCCAGCAGGGTCACCTACGAGCAGTACTTC
clone size: many; V gene: TRBV5-1; J gene: TRBJ2-1; D gene: .; CDR3 protein: CASSLATASYNEQFF; CDR3 DNA: TGCGCCAGCAGCTTGGCGACAGCTTCCTACAATGAGCAGTTCTTC
clone size: many; V gene: TRBV7-8; J gene: TRBJ2-1; D gene: TRBD1; CDR3 protein: CASSLSLGTGGNEQFF; CDR3 DNA: TGTGCCAGCAGCTTAAGTTTAGGGACAGGGGGCAATGAGCAGTTCTTC
clone size: many; V gene: TRBV10-3; J gene: TRBJ2-3; D gene: TRBD2; CDR3 protein: CAISGRLADTSTDTQYF; CDR3 DNA: TGTGCCATCAGTGGTCGACTAGCGGACACTAGCACAGATACGCAGTATTTT
clone size: many; V gene: TRBV6-2/TRBV6-3; J gene: TRBJ1-2; D gene: .; CDR3 protein: CASRRNNYGYTF; CDR3 DNA: TGTGCCAGCAGACGAAATAACTATGGCTACACCTTC
clone size: many; V gene: TRBV6-1; J gene: TRBJ1-6; D gene: .; CDR3 protein: CASTRALRTNSPLHF; CDR3 DNA: TGTGCCAGTACACGGGCTCTCAGAACAAATTCACCCCTCCACTTT
clone size: many; V gene: TRBV12-5; J gene: TRBJ2-1; D gene: TRBD1; CDR3 protein: CASGLLSWDSLYNEQFF; CDR3 DNA: TGTGCTAGTGGTTTGCTCTCGTGGGACAGCCTCTACAATGAGCAGTTCTTC
clone size: .; V gene: TRBV5-1; J gene: TRBJ1-2; D gene: .; CDR3 protein: CACSPDGGGYTF; CDR3 DNA: TGCGCCTGCAGCCCCGACGGTGGCGGCTACACCTTC
clone size: few; V gene: TRBV5-1; J gene: TRBJ1-1; D gene: .; CDR3 protein: CASSLEPSRNTEAFF; CDR3 DNA: TGCGCCAGCAGCTTGGAACCGTCCCGGAACACTGAAGCTTTCTTT
clone size: .; V gene: TRBV9; J gene: TRBJ1-6; D gene: TRBD1; CDR3 protein: CASSVGTGGNSPPHF; CDR3 DNA: TGTGCCAGCAGCGTAGGTACAGGGGGAAATTCACCCCCCCACTTT
clone size: many; V gene: TRBV5-1; J gene: TRBJ2-5; D gene: TRBD2; CDR3 protein: CASSVGGDQETQYF; CDR3 DNA: TGCGCCAGCAGCGTGGGGGGGGACCAAGAGACCCAGTACTTC
clone size: many; V gene: TRBV29-1; J gene: TRBJ1-2; D gene: .; CDR3 protein: CSVEDPGGLFGYTF; CDR3 DNA: TGCAGCGTTGAAGATCCGGGAGGGTTATTCGGCTACACCTTC
clone size: many; V gene: TRBV7-9; J gene: TRBJ1-2; D gene: .; CDR3 protein: CASSLDLSVTYGYPF; CDR3 DNA: TGTGCCAGCAGCTTAGATTTGTCGGTAACCTATGGCTACCCCTTC
clone size: many; V gene: TRBV12-5; J gene: TRBJ2-5; D gene: TRBD2; CDR3 protein: CASGLFTGGGETQYF; CDR3 DNA: TGTGCTAGTGGTTTGTTCACGGGGGGAGGAGAGACCCAGTACTTC
clone size: .; V gene: TRBV7-2; J gene: TRBJ1-6; D gene: .; CDR3 protein: CASSLGGGVGSPLHF; CDR3 DNA: TGTGCCAGCAGCTTAGGGGGAGGGGTAGGGTCACCCCTCCACTTT
clone size: many; V gene: TRBV20-1; J gene: TRBJ1-2; D gene: TRBD1; CDR3 protein: CSARPTGQALTNYGYTF; CDR3 DNA: TGCAGTGCTAGACCAACCGGACAGGCTCTGACTAACTATGGCTACACCTTC
clone size: .; V gene: TRBV7-2; J gene: TRBJ1-6; D gene: .; CDR3 protein: CASSLRGGGSPLHF; CDR3 DNA: TGTGCCAGCAGCTTAAGAGGGGGTGGGTCACCCCTCCACTTT
clone size: .; V gene: TRBV4-3; J gene: TRBJ1-1; D gene: .; CDR3 protein: CASRSAAGRQHEAFF; CDR3 DNA: TGCGCCAGCAGATCTGCCGCCGGCAGGCAGCATGAAGCTTTCTTT
clone size: many; V gene: TRBV6-6; J gene: TRBJ1-2; D gene: .; CDR3 protein: CASNNRDGTYGYTF; CDR3 DNA: TGTGCCAGCAACAACCGGGACGGGACGTATGGCTACACCTTC
clone size: many; V gene: TRBV15; J gene: TRBJ1-5; D gene: .; CDR3 protein: CATSRDLTAYQPQHF; CDR3 DNA: TGTGCCACCAGCAGAGATTTGACGGCCTATCAGCCCCAGCATTTT
clone size: many; V gene: TRBV11-3; J gene: TRBJ2-1; D gene: .; CDR3 protein: CASSLDQGEYREQFF; CDR3 DNA: TGTGCCAGCAGCTTAGATCAAGGCGAGTATCGGGAGCAGTTCTTC
clone size: .; V gene: TRBV28; J gene: TRBJ2-5; D gene: TRBD2; CDR3 protein: CASAIGGQETQYF; CDR3 DNA: TGTGCCAGCGCTATCGGGGGGCAAGAGACCCAGTACTTC
clone size: .; V gene: TRBV19; J gene: TRBJ2-3; D gene: TRBD1; CDR3 protein: CASSTLTGVSADTRYF; CDR3 DNA: TGTGCCAGTAGTACCCTCACAGGGGTGAGCGCAGATACGCGGTATTTT
clone size: .; V gene: TRBV29-1; J gene: TRBJ1-1; D gene: TRBD1; CDR3 protein: CSVSGGHTEAFF; CDR3 DNA: TGCAGCGTGTCAGGGGGCCACACTGAAGCTTTCTTT
clone size: many; V gene: TRBV12-3/TRBV12-4; J gene: TRBJ2-2; D gene: TRBD1; CDR3 protein: CASRSGTGRTGELFF; CDR3 DNA: TGTGCCAGCAGATCGGGGACAGGTCGGACCGGGGAGCTGTTTTTT
clone size: few; V gene: TRBV19; J gene: TRBJ1-1; D gene: .; CDR3 protein: CASSKDRNTEAFF; CDR3 DNA: TGTGCCAGTAGTAAGGACAGGAACACTGAAGCTTTCTTT
clone size: many; V gene: TRBV18; J gene: TRBJ1-6; D gene: TRBD1; CDR3 protein: CASSPLGQGDSPLHF; CDR3 DNA: TGTGCCAGCTCACCACTGGGACAGGGGGATTCACCCCTCCACTTT
clone size: many; V gene: TRBV2; J gene: TRBJ2-5; D gene: .; CDR3 protein: CASTQQGTPRETQYF; CDR3 DNA: TGTGCCAGCACGCAACAGGGCACCCCCCGGGAGACCCAGTACTTC
clone size: many; V gene: TRBV7-3; J gene: TRBJ2-3; D gene: TRBD2; CDR3 protein: CASSPSGTSGATQYF; CDR3 DNA: TGTGCCAGCAGCCCCTCCGGGACTAGCGGGGCTACGCAGTATTTT
clone size: few; V gene: TRBV9; J gene: TRBJ2-5; D gene: TRBD2; CDR3 protein: CASSPRVAGGTGGETQYF; CDR3 DNA: TGTGCCAGCAGCCCTCGGGTAGCGGGGGGGACAGGAGGAGAGACCCAGTACTTC
clone size: .; V gene: TRBV10-2; J gene: TRBJ1-1; D gene: TRBD1; CDR3 protein: CASSEQGATEAFF; CDR3 DNA: TGCGCCAGCAGTGAACAGGGGGCAACTGAAGCTTTCTTT
clone size: many; V gene: TRBV10-3; J gene: TRBJ2-4; D gene: TRBD2; CDR3 protein: CAISESATSPKNIQYF; CDR3 DNA: TGTGCCATCAGTGAGTCCGCGACTAGCCCCAAAAACATTCAGTACTTC
clone size: .; V gene: TRBV20-1; J gene: TRBJ1-1; D gene: TRBD1; CDR3 protein: CSASGQAGAFF; CDR3 DNA: TGCAGTGCTAGTGGACAGGCGGGAGCTTTCTTT
clone size: .; V gene: TRBV19; J gene: TRBJ1-2; D gene: TRBD1; CDR3 protein: CASSIWTGTSGNTF; CDR3 DNA: TGTGCCAGTAGTATCTGGACAGGGACCTCTGGAAACACCTTC
clone size: once; V gene: TRBV10-2; J gene: TRBJ2-5; D gene: TRBD1; CDR3 protein: CASSDRGGGETQYF; CDR3 DNA: TGCGCCAGCAGCGACAGGGGGGGCGGAGAGACCCAGTACTTC
clone size: many; V gene: TRBV10-3; J gene: TRBJ2-5; D gene: .; CDR3 protein: CATAGRSSQETQYF; CDR3 DNA: TGTGCCACCGCGGGACGTAGCTCACAAGAGACCCAGTACTTC
clone size: .; V gene: TRBV7-2; J gene: TRBJ1-2; D gene: TRBD1; CDR3 protein: CASSPTLTGNYGYSF; CDR3 DNA: TGCGCCAGCAGCCCGACTCTGACAGGGAACTATGGCTACTCCTTC
clone size: .; V gene: TRBV10-2; J gene: TRBJ1-2; D gene: .; CDR3 protein: CASRDDMYGYTF; CDR3 DNA: TGTGCCAGCAGAGATGATATGTATGGCTACACCTTC
clone size: many; V gene: TRBV13; J gene: TRBJ2-3; D gene: .; CDR3 protein: CASSLQGEVVLIASTDTQYF; CDR3 DNA: TGTGCCAGCAGCTTACAGGGGGAGGTGGTCCTTATAGCTAGCACAGATACGCAGTATTTT
clone size: .; V gene: TRBV9; J gene: TRBJ2-5; D gene: .; CDR3 protein: CASSVVGGDWETQYF; CDR3 DNA: TGTGCCAGCAGCGTAGTCGGGGGCGATTGGGAGACCCAGTACTTC
clone size: .; V gene: TRBV4-1; J gene: TRBJ1-4; D gene: .; CDR3 protein: CASSQDPVPNEKLFF; CDR3 DNA: TGCGCCAGCAGCCAAGACCCGGTACCTAATGAAAAACTGTTTTTT
clone size: many; V gene: TRBV5-1; J gene: TRBJ2-7; D gene: .; CDR3 protein: CASSLGVSYEQYF; CDR3 DNA: TGCGCCAGCAGCTTGGGGGTCTCCTACGAGCAGTACTTC
clone size: many; V gene: TRBV9; J gene: TRBJ1-2; D gene: .; CDR3 protein: CASSGGPRTDRNYGYTF; CDR3 DNA: TGTGCCAGCAGCGGGGGCCCTCGGACAGACCGTAACTATGGCTACACCTTC
clone size: many; V gene: TRBV5-8; J gene: TRBJ2-7; D gene: TRBD2; CDR3 protein: CASSLTSGGAYEQYF; CDR3 DNA: TGTGCCAGCAGCCTAACTAGCGGGGGGGCCTACGAGCAGTACTTC
clone size: many; V gene: TRBV12-3/TRBV12-4; J gene: TRBJ1-3; D gene: .; CDR3 protein: CASSFGPSAIYF; CDR3 DNA: TGTGCCAGCAGTTTCGGACCCAGCGCCATATATTTT
clone size: .; V gene: TRBV7-9; J gene: TRBJ1-2; D gene: TRBD1; CDR3 protein: CASSLMARGLYGYPF; CDR3 DNA: TGTGCCAGCAGCTTAATGGCCAGGGGGTTGTATGGCTACCCCTTC
clone size: many; V gene: TRBV9; J gene: TRBJ2-6; D gene: .; CDR3 protein: CASSARPRVTGANVLTF; CDR3 DNA: TGTGCCAGCAGCGCGAGACCAAGGGTGACTGGGGCCAACGTCCTGACTTTC